This T cell receptor beta chain derives from a study of human T cells and chemical hapten exposure. Study overall: 2% DPC was applied to around 2 cm by around 2 cm of upper inner arm skin for sensitization. Weekly diphenylcyclopropenone doses were given to patients' scalps across the approximately 24-week study.

Library construction involved attaching unique molecular identifiers to individual cDNA molecules, which allowed quantitative, reproducible TCR counting. TCRdb redid the calling of the RACE reads with MiXCR, one entry per CDR3 protein. The table records about 350,000 distinct CDR3 sequences, about 5% of them present only once. From germline, CDR1 is SGHAT and CDR2 FQNNGV. The CDR3 loop spans 14 amino acids. The V end was cut by 5 bases, the J end by 2 bases, with 11 bases between. This clonotype was observed a few times. Described time point: pre-sensitization, week 0. Treatment noted: therapeutic diphenylcyclopropenone sensitization with weekly scalp DPC.

J is TRBJ2-3 and V is TRBV11-2; maybe TRBD2 (5 bases). The material sequenced was whole blood, taken in connection with sensitization to the hapten diphenylcyclopropenone (DPC). The clonotype was recovered from a woman under 30 with alopecia areata. Some clones in this sample may be carry-over from other donors' samples. CDR3 sequence reads: CASSPDFLTDTQYF. In DNA form, the CDR3 reads TGTGCCAGCAGCCCGGACTTCCTCACAGATACGCAGTATTTT.